The clone carrying this T cell receptor beta chain has ten or more counts. Its antigen is not known. A single record per CDR3 protein comes from TCRdb applying MiXCR to the RT-PCR reads. The repertoire consists of roughly 630,000 distinct CDR3 sequences, with approximately 15% occurring once and the leading ten covering 7.5% to 8%. This entry belongs to a study of response to subunit inactivated influenza vaccine. Trimming cost V 1 base and J 3 bases, with 19 bases left between them. The germline CDR1 and CDR2 sequences are SGDLS and YYNGEE. The CDR3 is 18 residues long. Study findings and constraints: T cells newly recruited by each seasonal influenza vaccination are few, the authors suggested.

This rearrangement joins TRBV9 to TRBJ2-2, with D possibly TRBD2 on 5 matching bases. This specimen consisted of PBMCs from blood, obtained 14 to 15 days before vaccination. This clonotype originated in a man aged 50-60 years who received an inactivated influenza vaccine. The CDR3 sequence: CASSVLAPGSGHTGELFF. The CDR3 DNA reads TGTGCCAGCAGCGTACTGGCCCCTGGAAGCGGACACACCGGGGAGCTGTTTTTT.